One sample yielded the 5 T cell receptor beta chains listed below, sequenced in a study of T cell changes during pregnancy in multiple sclerosis (dated by TCRdb to the late 2010s). Library preparation employed the immunoSEQ multiplex PCR assay. TCRdb carries this immuneACCESS record with in-frame sequences only. Its versions omit some clonotypes, under half of them owing to an unresolved V gene in the studies checked, with the rest unexplained. This sample lists 39,000 or so clones; almost 95% were detected once. The top ten clones comprise roughly 8.1% of the sample. The specimen comprised CD8+ T cells from peripheral blood mononuclear cells, sampled in the third trimester of pregnancy. These receptors were collected from a female donor with multiple sclerosis, enrolled in a pregnancy study.

The CDR3 DNA reads TGTGCCAGCAGCCCGTCTAGCGGGAGCTCCTACAATGAGCAGTTCTTC. Translating it yields CASSPSSGSSYNEQFF. This chain connects TRBV7-9 to TRBJ2-1, with 10 bases matching TRBD2. CDR3 length: 16 amino acids. Per the germline V gene, CDR1 is SEHNR and CDR2 is FQNEAQ (reference sequence). V lost 5 bases and J lost 0; bases outside the gene matches: 4.

The rearrangement joins TRBV29-1 to TRBJ2-3; weak D call: TRBD1 (6 bases). From germline, CDR1 is SQVTM and CDR2 ANQGSEA. The V and J ends lost 4 bases and 2 bases respectively, with 13 bases between them. This CDR3 comprises 14 residues. The CDR3 region is CSVGGQGTTDTQYF. CDR3 sequence (DNA): TGCAGCGTTGGGGGTCAGGGGACCACAGATACGCAGTATTTT.

This chain joins TRBV6-5 and TRBJ2-1, with TRBD1 identical over 12 bases. Germline assignment: CDR1 MNHEY and CDR2 SVGAGI. CDR3 size: 14 residues. The junction had 4 bases not matched to a gene; V was cut back by 4 bases and J by 9 bases. The CDR3 is CASSSGQGAGEQFF. The CDR3 DNA sequence: TGTGCCAGCAGTTCGGGACAGGGGGCCGGTGAGCAGTTCTTC.

CDR3 sequence: CASSLGQGVPEAFF. The CDR3 region has the DNA TGTGCCAGCAGCTTAGGACAGGGTGTTCCTGAAGCTTTCTTT. This sequence joins TRBV7-9 and TRBJ1-1; 7 bases fit TRBD1. Germline V CDR1 and CDR2: SEHNR, FQNEAQ (reference sequence). CDR3 size: 14 residues. Trimming removed 1 base from V and 6 bases from J; junction bases left unmatched: 5.

The V and J genes are TRBV7-8 and TRBJ1-2; D gene uncertain. V lost 3 bases, J lost 0 bases, and 11 bases lay in between. CDR3 size: 15 residues. Looked up from germline, CDR1 is SGHVS and CDR2 is FQNEAQ. The CDR3 region has the DNA TGTGCCAGCAGCTTTGAGCCTGGTCCTAACTATGGCTACACCTTC. Translation: CASSFEPGPNYGYTF.